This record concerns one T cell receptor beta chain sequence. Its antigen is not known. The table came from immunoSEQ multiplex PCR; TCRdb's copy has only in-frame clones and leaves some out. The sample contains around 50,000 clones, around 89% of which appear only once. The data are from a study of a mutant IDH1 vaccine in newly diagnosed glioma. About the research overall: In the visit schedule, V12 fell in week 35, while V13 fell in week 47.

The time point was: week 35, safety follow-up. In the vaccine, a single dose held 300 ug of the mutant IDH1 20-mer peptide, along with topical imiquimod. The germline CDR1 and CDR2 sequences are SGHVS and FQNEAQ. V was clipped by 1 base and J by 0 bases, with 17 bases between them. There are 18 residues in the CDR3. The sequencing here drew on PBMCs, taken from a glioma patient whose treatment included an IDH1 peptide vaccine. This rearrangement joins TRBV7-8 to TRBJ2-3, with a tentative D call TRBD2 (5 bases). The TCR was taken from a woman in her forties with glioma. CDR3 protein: CASSLGELTLGSTDTQYF. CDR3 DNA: TGTGCCAGCAGCTTAGGGGAGCTCACCCTCGGGAGCACAGATACGCAGTATTTT.